The rows below give T cell receptor beta chains drawn from one sample of a study of cytotoxic CD8 clonotypes in ibrutinib-treated CLL. Clones were read by immunoSEQ multiplex PCR, and TCRdb kept only the in-frame ones, dropping some. The sample includes about 300,000 clones, about 64% of them seen just once. The starting material was PBMCs, obtained after 36 months of ibrutinib treatment. The receptors come from a human donor with chronic lymphocytic leukemia. Each CDR3 is given with its conserved first and last residue. A D gene is named only where the DNA matches it firmly. Clone size is given for some rows only: seen once, a few or many times, or a class if the clone is expanded.

CDR3: CASSAGAGRGADTQYF
DNA: TGTGCCAGCAGCGCGGGAGCGGGGCGGGGGGCAGATACGCAGTATTTT
size: NA
length: 16
V: TRBV9
D: TRBD2
J: TRBJ2-3

CDR3: CAISGRDRSSYEQYF
DNA: TGTGCCATCAGTGGCCGGGACAGAAGCTCCTACGAGCAGTACTTC
size: NA
length: 15
V: TRBV10-3
D: TRBD1
J: TRBJ2-7

CDR3: CAISVRAGGINEQFF
DNA: TGTGCCATCAGTGTTCGAGCGGGAGGAATCAATGAGCAGTTCTTC
size: NA
length: 15
V: TRBV10-3
D: TRBD2
J: TRBJ2-1

CDR3: CASSPGQGQTYEQYF
DNA: TGTGCCAGCTCACCAGGACAGGGGCAAACCTACGAGCAGTACTTC
size: NA
length: 15
V: TRBV18
D: TRBD1
J: TRBJ2-7

CDR3: CASSPLGPAGYSNQPQHF
DNA: TGTGCCAGCAGTCCGTTGGGACCAGCGGGTTATAGCAATCAGCCCCAGCATTTT
size: few
length: 18
V: TRBV28
D: NA
J: TRBJ1-5

CDR3: CASSPGQGNSPLHF
DNA: TGTGCCAGCAGCCCCGGACAGGGCAATTCACCCCTCCACTTT
size: few
length: 14
V: TRBV9
D: TRBD1
J: TRBJ1-6

CDR3: CASSVGTSGGHEQFF
DNA: TGTGCCAGCAGCGTAGGGACTAGCGGGGGGCATGAGCAGTTCTTC
size: NA
length: 15
V: TRBV9
D: TRBD2
J: TRBJ2-1

CDR3: CASTFLAGELFF
DNA: TGTGCCAGCACCTTCCTCGCCGGGGAGCTGTTTTTT
size: NA
length: 12
V: TRBV7-9
D: NA
J: TRBJ2-2

CDR3: CASNRDTGNGPEAFF
DNA: TGTGCCAGCAACAGGGACACAGGGAACGGGCCTGAAGCTTTCTTT
size: NA
length: 15
V: TRBV11-2
D: NA
J: TRBJ1-1

CDR3: CASSLAGAAGNTIYF
DNA: TGCGCCAGCAGCTTGGCCGGGGCAGCGGGAAACACCATATATTTT
size: few
length: 15
V: TRBV5-1
D: NA
J: TRBJ1-3

CDR3: CSVDTGSNQPQHF
DNA: TGCAGCGTTGATACCGGGAGCAATCAGCCCCAGCATTTT
size: NA
length: 13
V: TRBV29-1
D: NA
J: TRBJ1-5

CDR3: CASSRLYEQYF
DNA: TGTGCCAGCAGTCGCCTGTACGAGCAGTACTTC
size: NA
length: 11
V: TRBV28
D: NA
J: TRBJ2-7

CDR3: CASSQQGANTEAFF
DNA: TGCGCCAGCAGCCAACAGGGAGCGAACACTGAAGCTTTCTTT
size: NA
length: 14
V: TRBV5-1
D: NA
J: TRBJ1-1

CDR3: CASSSGGGSYNEQFF
DNA: TGTGCCAGCAGCTCCGGTGGGGGATCGTACAATGAGCAGTTCTTC
size: NA
length: 15
V: TRBV7-3
D: NA
J: TRBJ2-1

CDR3: CASSVAGGPIPYEQYF
DNA: TGTGCCAGCAGCGTAGCGGGAGGGCCGATCCCCTACGAGCAGTACTTC
size: few
length: 16
V: TRBV9
D: TRBD2
J: TRBJ2-7

CDR3: CAISPGGEFTDTQYF
DNA: TGTGCCATCAGTCCTGGGGGGGAATTCACAGATACGCAGTATTTT
size: NA
length: 15
V: TRBV10-3
D: TRBD2
J: TRBJ2-3

CDR3: CASSQVWGRNTEAFF
DNA: TGTGCCAGCAGCCAAGTATGGGGAAGAAACACTGAAGCTTTCTTT
size: NA
length: 15
V: TRBV14
D: NA
J: TRBJ1-1

CDR3: CAVSRDRVAGAAGNEQYF
DNA: TGTGCCGTCAGCCGGGACAGGGTAGCGGGAGCGGCGGGAAACGAGCAGTACTTC
size: NA
length: 18
V: TRBV11-2
D: NA
J: TRBJ2-7

CDR3: CASSSDAGTTEAFF
DNA: TGCGCCAGCAGCTCTGACGCGGGGACAACTGAAGCTTTCTTT
size: NA
length: 14
V: TRBV5-1
D: NA
J: TRBJ1-1

CDR3: CASSEEAGLGSPLHF
DNA: TGTGCCAGCAGCGAGGAGGCGGGGCTCGGGTCACCCCTCCACTTT
size: once
length: 15
V: TRBV9
D: NA
J: TRBJ1-6

CDR3: CASSFGGASSYEQYF
DNA: TGTGCCAGCAGCTTTGGCGGGGCATCCTCCTACGAGCAGTACTTC
size: NA
length: 15
V: TRBV11-2
D: NA
J: TRBJ2-7

CDR3: CASSHTQETQYF
DNA: TGTGCCAGCTCCCACACCCAAGAGACCCAGTACTTC
size: once
length: 12
V: TRBV18
D: NA
J: TRBJ2-5

CDR3: CASLTEGYF
DNA: TGTGCCAGTCTGACCGAAGGGTACTTC
size: NA
length: 9
V: TRBV19
D: NA
J: TRBJ2-7

CDR3: CASSFSAASGANVLTF
DNA: TGTGCCAGCAGTTTTTCCGCAGCCTCTGGGGCCAACGTCCTGACTTTC
size: NA
length: 16
V: TRBV28
D: NA
J: TRBJ2-6

CDR3: CASSYSGRTSTDTQYF
DNA: TGTGCCAGCAGCTATAGCGGGAGGACTAGCACAGATACGCAGTATTTT
size: once
length: 16
V: TRBV7-8
D: TRBD2
J: TRBJ2-3

CDR3: CASSGTGFYGYTF
DNA: TGTGCCAGCAGCGGTACCGGGTTCTATGGCTACACCTTC
size: few
length: 13
V: TRBV2
D: NA
J: TRBJ1-2

CDR3: CASSQGRYNEQFF
DNA: TGTGCCAGCAGCCAAGGGCGGTACAATGAGCAGTTCTTC
size: NA
length: 13
V: TRBV14
D: NA
J: TRBJ2-1

CDR3: CASSYDPQTNYGYTF
DNA: TGTGCCAGCAGTTACGACCCCCAAACTAACTATGGCTACACCTTC
size: NA
length: 15
V: TRBV2
D: NA
J: TRBJ1-2

CDR3: CASSHTGTGEGYTF
DNA: TGTGCCAGCAGTCACACCGGGACAGGGGAGGGCTACACCTTC
size: NA
length: 14
V: TRBV28
D: TRBD1
J: TRBJ1-2

CDR3: CASSVLSNTGELFF
DNA: TGTGCCAGCAGCGTTCTATCGAACACCGGGGAGCTGTTTTTT
size: few
length: 14
V: TRBV9
D: NA
J: TRBJ2-2

CDR3: CASSRLAGAYNEQFF
DNA: TGTGCCAGCAGCCGACTAGCGGGGGCGTACAATGAGCAGTTCTTC
size: NA
length: 15
V: TRBV7-9
D: TRBD2
J: TRBJ2-1

CDR3: CASSEAVATSRAFF
DNA: TGTGCCAGCAGTGAAGCAGTTGCAACCTCAAGAGCTTTCTTT
size: few
length: 14
V: TRBV2
D: NA
J: TRBJ1-1

CDR3: CASSPRTPGVSTDTQYF
DNA: TGTGCCAGCAGCCCGAGGACCCCTGGGGTGAGCACAGATACGCAGTATTTT
size: NA
length: 17
V: TRBV7-8
D: NA
J: TRBJ2-3

CDR3: CASSDPAPFTQYF
DNA: TGCGCCAGCAGTGATCCTGCTCCTTTTACGCAGTATTTT
size: NA
length: 13
V: TRBV10-2
D: NA
J: TRBJ2-3

CDR3: CAISEGAGSQETQYF
DNA: TGTGCCATCAGTGAAGGGGCAGGGAGTCAAGAGACCCAGTACTTC
size: NA
length: 15
V: TRBV10-3
D: NA
J: TRBJ2-5

CDR3: CASSSGTSTDTQYF
DNA: TGTGCCAGCAGTTCCGGAACTAGCACAGATACGCAGTATTTT
size: NA
length: 14
V: TRBV6-5
D: NA
J: TRBJ2-3

CDR3: CASSPRTGMSANTEAFF
DNA: TGTGCCAGCAGCCCGAGGACAGGGATGAGTGCGAACACTGAAGCTTTCTTT
size: once
length: 17
V: TRBV7-3
D: TRBD1
J: TRBJ1-1

CDR3: CASSWITGGYEQYF
DNA: TGCGCCAGCAGCTGGATAACAGGGGGATACGAGCAGTACTTC
size: NA
length: 14
V: TRBV5-1
D: TRBD1
J: TRBJ2-7

CDR3: CASSLLGSNEQFF
DNA: TGTGCCAGCAGCTTACTCGGTTCCAATGAGCAGTTCTTC
size: NA
length: 13
V: TRBV7-9
D: NA
J: TRBJ2-1

CDR3: CASSLVGPQGHYGYTF
DNA: TGCGCCAGCAGCTTGGTAGGGCCACAGGGACACTATGGCTACACCTTC
size: NA
length: 16
V: TRBV5-1
D: NA
J: TRBJ1-2

CDR3: CASRSGSGITYEQYF
DNA: TGTGCCAGCAGATCCGGGTCGGGGATCACCTACGAGCAGTACTTC
size: NA
length: 15
V: TRBV7-2
D: NA
J: TRBJ2-7

CDR3: CASSHGQAPGYTF
DNA: TGTGCCAGCAGCCACGGACAGGCTCCTGGCTACACCTTC
size: NA
length: 13
V: TRBV5-4
D: TRBD1
J: TRBJ1-2

CDR3: CASGHRTGSPLHF
DNA: TGTGCCAGCGGCCACAGGACCGGCTCACCCCTCCACTTT
size: NA
length: 13
V: TRBV6-5
D: NA
J: TRBJ1-6

CDR3: CASSPYTGQSRGNTIYF
DNA: TGTGCCAGCAGCCCCTACACCGGACAGTCCCGTGGAAACACCATATATTTT
size: once
length: 17
V: TRBV13
D: NA
J: TRBJ1-3

CDR3: CASSLDAHSYEQYF
DNA: TGCGCCAGCAGCTTGGACGCCCACTCCTACGAGCAGTACTTC
size: few
length: 14
V: TRBV5-1
D: NA
J: TRBJ2-7

CDR3: CASSSGTGRLYEQYF
DNA: TGTGCCAGTAGTTCGGGGACAGGGAGGCTCTACGAGCAGTACTTC
size: NA
length: 15
V: TRBV19
D: TRBD1
J: TRBJ2-7

CDR3: CASSEGRAVTDTQYF
DNA: TGCGCCAGCAGTGAGGGTCGGGCAGTTACAGATACGCAGTATTTT
size: few
length: 15
V: TRBV10-1
D: NA
J: TRBJ2-3